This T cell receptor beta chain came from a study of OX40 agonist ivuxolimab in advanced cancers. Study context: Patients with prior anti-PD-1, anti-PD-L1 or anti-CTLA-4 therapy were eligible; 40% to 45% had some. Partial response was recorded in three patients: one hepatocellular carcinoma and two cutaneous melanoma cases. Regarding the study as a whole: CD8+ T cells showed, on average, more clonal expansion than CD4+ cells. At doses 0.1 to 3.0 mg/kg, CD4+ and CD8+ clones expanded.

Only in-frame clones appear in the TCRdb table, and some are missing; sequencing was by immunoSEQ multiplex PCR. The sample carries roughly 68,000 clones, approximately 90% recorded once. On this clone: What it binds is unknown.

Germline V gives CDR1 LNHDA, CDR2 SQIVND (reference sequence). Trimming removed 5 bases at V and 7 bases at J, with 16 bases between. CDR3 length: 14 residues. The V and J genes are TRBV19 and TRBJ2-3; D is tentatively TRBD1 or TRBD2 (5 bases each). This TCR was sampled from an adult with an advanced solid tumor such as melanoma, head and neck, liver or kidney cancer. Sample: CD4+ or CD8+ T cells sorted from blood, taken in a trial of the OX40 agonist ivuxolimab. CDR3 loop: CASSQARDLNTQYF. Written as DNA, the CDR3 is TGTGCCAGTAGTCAGGCCAGGGACCTTAATACGCAGTATTTT. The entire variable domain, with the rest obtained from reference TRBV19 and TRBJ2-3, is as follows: DGGITQSPKYLFRKEGQNVTLSCEQNLNHDAMYWYRQDPGQGLRLIYYSQIVNDFQKGDIAEGYSVSREKKESFPLTVTSAQKNPTAFYLCASSQARDLNTQYFGPGTRLTVL.